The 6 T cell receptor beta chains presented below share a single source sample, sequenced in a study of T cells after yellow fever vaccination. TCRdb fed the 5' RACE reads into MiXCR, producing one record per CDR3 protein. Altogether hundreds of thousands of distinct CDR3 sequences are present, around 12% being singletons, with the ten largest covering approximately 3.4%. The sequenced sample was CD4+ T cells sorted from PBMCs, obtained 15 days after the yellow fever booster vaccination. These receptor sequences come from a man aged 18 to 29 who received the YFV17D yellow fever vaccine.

CDR3 in amino acids: CASSLGGGTALHF. The CDR3 coding sequence is TGTGCCAGCAGCTTAGGGGGGGGGACGGCCCTCCACTTT. The chain carries TRBV7-2 and TRBJ1-6; weak D call: TRBD1 (5 bases). There are 13 residues in the CDR3. The germline V gene has CDR1 SGHTA and CDR2 FQGNSA. V lost 1 base and J lost 14, with 12 bases in between.

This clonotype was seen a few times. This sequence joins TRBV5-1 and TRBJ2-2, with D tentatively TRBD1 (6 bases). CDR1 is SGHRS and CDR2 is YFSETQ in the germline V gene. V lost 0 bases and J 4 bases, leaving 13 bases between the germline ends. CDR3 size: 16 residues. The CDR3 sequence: CASSLEADRLTGELFF. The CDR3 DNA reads TGCGCCAGCAGCTTGGAAGCGGACAGACTCACCGGGGAGCTGTTTTTT.

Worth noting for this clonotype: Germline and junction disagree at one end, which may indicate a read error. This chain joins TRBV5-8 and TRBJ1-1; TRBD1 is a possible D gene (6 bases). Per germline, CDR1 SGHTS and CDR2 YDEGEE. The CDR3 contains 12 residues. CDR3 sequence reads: CASRPGQSEAFF. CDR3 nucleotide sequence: TGTGCCAGCAGACCAGGACAGTCTGAGGCTTTCTTT.

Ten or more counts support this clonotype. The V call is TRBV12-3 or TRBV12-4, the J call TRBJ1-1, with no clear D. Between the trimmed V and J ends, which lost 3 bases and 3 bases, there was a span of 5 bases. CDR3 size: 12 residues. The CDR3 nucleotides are TGTGCCAGCAGTTTCCCCTACACTGAAGCTTTCTTT. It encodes CASSFPYTEAFF.

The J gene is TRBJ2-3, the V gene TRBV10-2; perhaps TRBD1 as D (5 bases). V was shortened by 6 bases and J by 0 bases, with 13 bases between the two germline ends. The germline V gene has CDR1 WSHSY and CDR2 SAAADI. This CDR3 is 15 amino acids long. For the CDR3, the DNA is TGCGCCAGCAGCCCGGCTAGGACAAGCACAGATACGCAGTATTTT. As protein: CASSPARTSTDTQYF.

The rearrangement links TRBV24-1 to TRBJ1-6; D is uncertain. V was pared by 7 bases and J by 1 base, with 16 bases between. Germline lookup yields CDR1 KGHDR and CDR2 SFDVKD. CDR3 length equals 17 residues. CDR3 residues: CATSEDGLGSYNSPLHF. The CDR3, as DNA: TGTGCCACCAGCGAAGACGGTTTAGGGTCCTATAATTCACCCCTCCACTTT.